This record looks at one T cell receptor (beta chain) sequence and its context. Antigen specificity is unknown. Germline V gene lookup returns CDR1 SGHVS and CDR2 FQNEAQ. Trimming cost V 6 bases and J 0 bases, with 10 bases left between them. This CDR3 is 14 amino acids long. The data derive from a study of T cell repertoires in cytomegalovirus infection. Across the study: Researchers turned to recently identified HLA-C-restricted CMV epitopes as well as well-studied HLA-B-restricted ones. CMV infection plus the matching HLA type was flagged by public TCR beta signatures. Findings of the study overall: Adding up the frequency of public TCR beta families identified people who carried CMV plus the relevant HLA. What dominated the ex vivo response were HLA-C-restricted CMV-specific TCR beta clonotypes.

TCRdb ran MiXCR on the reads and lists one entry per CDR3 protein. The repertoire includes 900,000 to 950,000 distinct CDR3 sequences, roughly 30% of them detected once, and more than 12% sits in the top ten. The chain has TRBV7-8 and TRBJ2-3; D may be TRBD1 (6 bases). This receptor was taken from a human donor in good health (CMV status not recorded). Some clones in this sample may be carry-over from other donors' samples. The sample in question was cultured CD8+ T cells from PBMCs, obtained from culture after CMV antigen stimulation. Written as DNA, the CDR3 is TGTGCCAGCAGGGGGGCCTATAGCACAGATACGCAGTATTTT. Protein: CASRGAYSTDTQYF.